The 8 T cell receptor beta chains below all came from one sample that was sequenced in a study of CD8 T cells in ankylosing spondylitis (dated by TCRdb to 2017 to 2019). Library prep was done by 5' RACE. These reads were obtained on an Illumina HiSeq 2500. TCRdb reprocessed the public reads (quality trimming at Q25 with fastp, clone calling with MiXCR) and kept in-frame beta chains. For every CDR3 protein sequence, its rows merge into one entry that carries the most common genes and DNA. Across this sample there are 340,000 or so distinct CDR3 sequences, with 14% to 15% seen only once. The ten largest account for 0.85% to 1.4% of the sample. The sample comprised blood, either unsorted or a sorted T cell fraction (not recorded which). The receptor set was obtained from a male donor with ankylosing spondylitis or in good health (not recorded which).

This clonotype was observed a handful of times. V usage is TRBV7-2 and J usage is TRBJ2-1; 7 positions agree with TRBD1. The J segment lost 8 bases and the V segment lost 3 bases, leaving 16 bases of the junction unmatched. CDR3 length: 17 residues. Per germline, CDR1 SGHTA and CDR2 FQGNSA. In DNA form, the CDR3 reads TGTGCCAGCAGCTTCCTTCCTCACCCTGACAGGGTGGATGAGCAGTTCTTC. Translating it yields CASSFLPHPDRVDEQFF.

This chain joins TRBV7-6 and TRBJ2-5, with 11 bases that match TRBD2. Unmatched junction bases numbered 6, after V lost 4 bases and J lost 2 bases. The germline CDR1 and CDR2 sequences are SGHVS and FNYEAQ. The CDR3 covers 16 residues. For the CDR3, the DNA is TGTGCCAGCAGCTCGGGGACTAGCGGTTATCAAGAGACCCAGTACTTC. Translating it yields CASSSGTSGYQETQYF.

This chain joins TRBV15 and TRBJ2-1; 7 bases map to TRBD2. Trimming at V came to 0 bases and at J to 5 bases, leaving 4 bases not matched to a gene. CDR3 size: 15 residues. Looked up from germline, CDR1 is LNHNV and CDR2 is YYDKDF (reference sequence). The CDR3 region is CATSREAGINNEQFF. CDR3 bases: TGTGCCACCAGCAGAGAAGCGGGGATCAACAATGAGCAGTTCTTC.

J is TRBJ1-1 and V is TRBV11-2; 9 bases match TRBD1. This CDR3 is built from 15 residues. Germline V gene data show CDR1 as SGHAT and CDR2 as FQNNGV. The V segment lost 3 bases and the J segment 6 bases; nucleotides outside the gene matches: 8. The CDR3 coding sequence is TGTGCCAGCAGCTTGGACAGGGGACTGGCCGCTGAAGCTTTCTTT. It encodes CASSLDRGLAAEAFF. Drawing the rest from reference TRBV11-2 and TRBJ1-1, the complete variable domain is EAGVAQSPRYKIIEKRQSVAFWCNPISGHATLYWYQQILGQGPKLLIQFQNNGVVDDSQLPKDRFSAERLKGVDSTLKIQPAKLEDSAVYLCASSLDRGLAAEAFFGQGTRLTVV.

This clonotype was picked up a small number of times. This sequence joins TRBV29-1 and TRBJ1-1; D gene ambiguous. This CDR3 contains 13 residues. V was cut by 5 bases and J by 10 bases, with 20 bases left in between. CDR1 and CDR2 (germline): SQVTM, ANQGSEA. CDR3 protein: CSVIWKARGGAFF. The CDR3 DNA reads as TGCAGCGTTATTTGGAAGGCCCGAGGTGGAGCTTTCTTT.

This clonotype was picked up many times. The chain couples TRBV7-9 to TRBJ2-1; TRBD1 agrees at 8 bases. CDR3 size: 14 residues. V gave up 7 bases and J gave up 5 bases; unmatched junction bases: 7. CDR1 and CDR2 (germline): SEHNR, FQNEAQ (reference sequence). The chain's CDR3 is CASMGQEIHNEQFF. DNA for the CDR3: TGTGCCAGCATGGGACAGGAGATTCACAATGAGCAGTTCTTC.

In this sample, this clonotype turned up many times. The chain carries TRBV12-3 or TRBV12-4 and TRBJ1-6, with TRBD1 as a possible D gene (5 bases). CDR3 length: 15 residues. V lost 2 bases, J lost 10 bases, and 15 bases lay in between. This chain's CDR3 is CASSLKRGERSPLHF. The CDR3 DNA follows: TGTGCCAGCAGTTTAAAAAGGGGCGAAAGGTCACCCCTCCACTTT.

In this sample, this clonotype turned up a few times. J is TRBJ1-1 and V is TRBV9, with TRBD1 as a possible D gene (5 bases). CDR1 and CDR2 (germline): SGDLS, YYNGEE. CDR3 size: 15 residues. V was cut by 3 bases and J by 4 bases, with 16 bases left in between. CDR3 protein: CASSATPTVITEAFF. The CDR3 region has the DNA TGTGCCAGCAGCGCCACTCCGACAGTAATCACTGAAGCTTTCTTT. Based on the CDR3 plus reference TRBV9 and TRBJ1-1, the full variable domain is DSGVTQTPKHLITATGQRVTLRCSPRSGDLSVYWYQQSLDQGLQFLIQYYNGEERAKGNILERFSAQQFPDLHSELNLSSLELGDSALYFCASSATPTVITEAFFGQGTRLTVV.